The 32 T cell receptor beta chains reported below all come from one sample, sequenced in a study of patients and donors after allogeneic stem cell transplantation. TCRdb processed the RT-PCR reads anew with MiXCR; each CDR3 protein has one entry. The top ten hold under 6.5% of the sample, which has roughly 940,000 distinct CDR3 sequences, under 20% seen once. Sequencing was done on a sample of blood, either unsorted or a sorted T cell fraction (not recorded which). The receptors were sampled from a human donor who was either an allogeneic HSCT recipient or a stem cell or donor lymphocyte infusion donor (not recorded which). It is not recorded whose cells these are; they may come from a transplant donor.

The rearrangement uses TRBV9 and TRBJ2-7; tentative D call: TRBD2 (5 bases). Trimming left V 4 bases short and J 5 bases short, with 16 bases between. The CDR3 has 14 residues. Germline CDR1 and CDR2: SGDLS and YYNGEE. CDR3 in DNA: TGTGCCAGCAGCCTTTCGGGATTATACGACGAGCAGTACTTC. Its protein product is CASSLSGLYDEQYF.

CDR3 region: CASSQMRGGGYEQYF. The DNA of the CDR3 is TGTGCCAGCAGCCAGATGCGGGGAGGGGGCTACGAGCAGTACTTC. V and J are TRBV3-1 and TRBJ2-7; the D gene is possibly TRBD2 (7 bases). V lost 3 bases, J lost 3 bases, and 15 bases lay in between. Looked up from germline, CDR1 is LGHDT and CDR2 is YNNKEL (reference sequence). CDR3 size: 15 residues.

This clonotype was seen more than once but under ten times. The chain combines TRBV20-1 with TRBJ1-4, with TRBD1 matching over 8 bases. Germline lookup yields CDR1 DFQATT and CDR2 SNEGSKA (reference sequence). This CDR3 region has 16 residues. The trim removed 3 bases at V and 4 bases at J, leaving 10 bases unmatched. In DNA form, the CDR3 reads TGCAGTGCTAGTGTCCCCGGGACAGGTGGTAATGAAAAACTGTTTTTT. This gives the protein CSASVPGTGGNEKLFF.

The chain links TRBV7-9 to TRBJ2-4, with 7 bases identical to TRBD2. Germline CDR1 is SEHNR and CDR2 is FQNEAQ (reference sequence). The CDR3 runs 17 residues. The ends lost 1 base at V and 0 bases at J; junction bases unmatched: 6. Written as DNA, the CDR3 is TGTGCCAGCAGCTTAGTGGGAGGGCGTAGAGCCAAAAACATTCAGTACTTC. Amino acid sequence: CASSLVGGRRAKNIQYF. The variable domain in full, completed from reference TRBV7-9 and TRBJ2-4, reads DTGVSQNPRHKITKRGQNVTFRCDPISEHNRLYWYRQTLGQGPEFLTYFQNEAQLEKSRLLSDRFSAERPKGSFSTLEIQRTEQGDSAMYLCASSLVGGRRAKNIQYFGAGTRLSVL.

This clonotype was observed a few times. The chain employs TRBV6-5 and TRBJ1-4; D is undetermined. The CDR3 runs 15 residues. Germline values: CDR1 MNHEY, CDR2 SVGAGI. The V end was cut by 0 bases, the J end by 8 bases, with 13 bases between. The CDR3 sequence: CASSYSKGFHEKLFF. CDR3 DNA: TGTGCCAGCAGTTACTCGAAAGGGTTTCACGAAAAACTGTTTTTT.

V gene TRBV18 combines with J gene TRBJ2-3; D remains ambiguous. This CDR3 is built from 14 residues. V was shortened by 5 bases and J by 2 bases, with 11 bases between the two germline ends. Germline-derived CDR1 and CDR2 are KGHSH and LQKENI. The CDR3 DNA reads as TGTGCCAGCTCAGCTACTTTGATCACAGATACGCAGTATTTT. Encoded protein: CASSATLITDTQYF.

The chain recombines TRBV5-4 with TRBJ2-2; TRBD2 might be the D (5 bases). Trimming removed 6 bases at V and 5 bases at J, with 14 bases between. Germline V CDR1 and CDR2: SGHNT, YYREEE (reference sequence). The CDR3 is 14 residues long. Here the CDR3 DNA reads TGTGCCAGCACGCTGGGTGGGAGTACCGGGGAGCTGTTTTTT. Protein sequence: CASTLGGSTGELFF.

This sequence joins TRBV5-1 and TRBJ2-6; TRBD2 aligns across 7 bases. Germline V gene lookup returns CDR1 SGHRS and CDR2 YFSETQ. There are 14 residues in the CDR3. Trimming took 0 bases from V and 10 from J; bases not matched to a gene: 4. The DNA for the CDR3 is TGCGCCAGCAGCTTGGTGGGGGGGGAGAACGTCCTGACTTTC. Its protein is CASSLVGGENVLTF. Combining the CDR3 with reference TRBV5-1 and TRBJ2-6 gives the whole variable domain KAGVTQTPRYLIKTRGQQVTLSCSPISGHRSVSWYQQTPGQGLQFLFEYFSETQRNKGNFPGRFSGRQFSNSRSEMNVSTLELGDSALYLCASSLVGGENVLTFGAGSRLTVL.

This chain's CDR3 is CSFRGSNEQFF. The CDR3 nucleotides are TGCAGTTTCAGAGGGTCCAATGAGCAGTTCTTC. This chain links TRBV20-1 with TRBJ2-1, with D possibly being TRBD2 (5 bases). Germline assignment: CDR1 DFQATT and CDR2 SNEGSKA (reference sequence). The length of the CDR3 is 11 residues. The V and J ends lost 8 bases and 6 bases respectively, with 11 bases between them.

The V and J genes are TRBV20-1 and TRBJ2-2, with D tentatively TRBD1 or TRBD2 (5 bases each). The germline CDR1 and CDR2 sequences are DFQATT and SNEGSKA (reference sequence). V was trimmed by 1 base and J by 0 bases, leaving 12 bases between them. This CDR3 comprises 16 residues. The CDR3 protein is CSARGVTGPNTGELFF. The CDR3 DNA reads as TGCAGTGCTAGAGGGGTGACGGGGCCGAACACCGGGGAGCTGTTTTTT.

This clonotype was detected only a few times. The CDR3: CASSSTLARLLNTEAFF. The CDR3 region has the DNA TGTGCCAGCAGCTCCACCCTAGCAAGACTGTTGAACACTGAAGCTTTCTTT. This chain connects TRBV7-8 to TRBJ1-1, with D hard to call. CDR3 length equals 17 residues. V was trimmed by 4 bases and J by 0 bases, leaving 18 bases between them. Germline V gene lookup returns CDR1 SGHVS and CDR2 FQNEAQ.

This clonotype was seen a few times. The V gene is TRBV5-1, the J gene TRBJ2-3; 14 positions agree with TRBD2. The V segment lost 7 bases and the J segment 1 base; nucleotides outside the gene matches: 11. Looked up from germline, CDR1 is SGHRS and CDR2 is YFSETQ. CDR3 length: 18 amino acids. The CDR3 region has the DNA TGCGCCAGCGTCGACCCTGGGACTAGCGGGAGTGGCACAGATACGCAGTATTTT. As protein: CASVDPGTSGSGTDTQYF. Variable domain in full (rest from reference TRBV5-1 and TRBJ2-3): KAGVTQTPRYLIKTRGQQVTLSCSPISGHRSVSWYQQTPGQGLQFLFEYFSETQRNKGNFPGRFSGRQFSNSRSEMNVSTLELGDSALYLCASVDPGTSGSGTDTQYFGPGTRLTVL.

This clonotype was seen a few times. V is TRBV9 and J is TRBJ2-5; 7 bases fit TRBD1. This CDR3 region has 16 residues. V lost 0 bases to trimming and J lost 1 base; unmatched junction nucleotides: 6. Germline V gene sequence: CDR1 SGDLS, CDR2 YYNGEE. The CDR3 region has the DNA TGTGCCAGCAGCGTAGCAGGGGGACGCTCCCAAGAGACCCAGTACTTC. Amino acids: CASSVAGGRSQETQYF.

There are a few counts of this clonotype. The rearrangement links TRBV6-4 to TRBJ2-1; the match to TRBD2 covers 11 bases. This CDR3 spans 16 amino acids. The V gene's germline CDR1 is MRHNA and CDR2 SNTAGT. V shed 4 bases and J 4 bases; nucleotides not matched to a gene: 6. The CDR3 coding sequence is TGTGCCAGCAGTGCGCTGGCTAGCGGGGGGTACAATGAGCAGTTCTTC. This encodes CASSALASGGYNEQFF.

This clonotype has just one count. The J gene is TRBJ2-3, the V gene TRBV4-1; maybe TRBD1 (5 bases). Trimming took off 1 base at V and 5 bases at J, with 7 bases between the two ends. This CDR3 comprises 13 residues. The germline CDR1 and CDR2 sequences are MGHRA and YSYEKL. This CDR3 reads CASSQGQQDTQYF. DNA of the CDR3: TGCGCCAGCAGCCAAGGACAGCAAGATACGCAGTATTTT.

The chain has TRBV7-6 and TRBJ2-3; TRBD1 is a possible D gene (6 bases). Germline loops: CDR1 SGHVS, CDR2 FNYEAQ. The CDR3 consists of 15 residues. V was cut by 5 bases and J by 0 bases, with 12 bases left in between. The CDR3 region is CASSAGQSSTDTQYF. In nucleotides, the CDR3 is TGTGCCAGCAGCGCTGGACAGTCTAGCACAGATACGCAGTATTTT. The full variable domain, its missing parts supplied by reference TRBV7-6 and TRBJ2-3, is GAGVSQSPRYKVTKRGQDVALRCDPISGHVSLYWYRQALGQGPEFLTYFNYEAQQDKSGLPNDRFSAERPEGSISTLTIQRTEQRDSAMYRCASSAGQSSTDTQYFGPGTRLTVL.

This clonotype was seen at least ten times. The chain is built from TRBV20-1 and TRBJ2-1; D call uncertain. From germline, CDR1 is DFQATT and CDR2 SNEGSKA (reference sequence). V was pared by 6 bases and J by 0 bases, with 12 bases between. The CDR3 is 14 amino acids. The CDR3 bases are TGCAGTGCCCGCCCCCTGAGCTCCTACAATGAGCAGTTCTTC. Translating it yields CSARPLSSYNEQFF.

This clonotype was seen a few times. The chain links TRBV29-1 to TRBJ2-1; a possible D gene is TRBD1 (5 bases). Trimming cost V 3 bases and J 7 bases, with 10 bases left between them. The CDR3 has 12 amino acids. Germline V gene lookup returns CDR1 SQVTM and CDR2 ANQGSEA. DNA for the CDR3: TGCAGCGTTGACAAGGGGCATAATGAGCAGTTCTTC. It is translated as CSVDKGHNEQFF.

The gene calls are TRBV9 and TRBJ2-1; D gene unclear. The length of the CDR3 is 16 residues. V lost 1 base to trimming and J lost 6 bases, with 17 bases between them. CDR1 SGDLS and CDR2 YYNGEE come from the germline V gene. This chain's CDR3 is CASSVTPAGSSNEQFF. The CDR3, as DNA: TGTGCCAGCAGCGTAACCCCGGCAGGATCCAGCAATGAGCAGTTCTTC.

The chain carries TRBV3-1 and TRBJ1-4; TRBD1 matches at 11 bases. This CDR3 is built from 16 residues. Germline V lookup: CDR1 LGHDT, CDR2 YNNKEL (reference sequence). The trim removed 2 bases at V and 7 bases at J, leaving 6 bases unmatched. Written as DNA, the CDR3 is TGTGCCAGCAGCCAATCCGGGACAGGGGGTAGTGAAAAACTGTTTTTT. Translation gives CASSQSGTGGSEKLFF.

V and J are TRBV29-1 and TRBJ2-1, with 14 positions matching TRBD2. The CDR3 sequence is 18 residues long. Germline values: CDR1 SQVTM, CDR2 ANQGSEA. The ends lost 4 bases at V and 5 bases at J; junction bases unmatched: 13. The CDR3 nucleotides read TGCAGCGTTGTTGGACTAGCGGGAGGACAACTCCACGACAATGAGCAGTTCTTC. This gives the protein CSVVGLAGGQLHDNEQFF.

The chain recombines TRBV19 with TRBJ2-3; D may be TRBD1 or TRBD2 (5 bases each). Trimming took 3 bases from V and 3 from J, leaving 7 bases between them. Germline lookup yields CDR1 LNHDA and CDR2 SQIVND (reference sequence). The CDR3 extends over 13 amino acids. The CDR3 region is CASSIGATDTQYF. The DNA for the CDR3 is TGTGCCAGTAGTATCGGGGCGACAGATACGCAGTATTTT.

Only a few counts were recorded for this clonotype. The chain uses TRBV5-6 and TRBJ1-2; 8 bases line up with TRBD1. Trimming cost V 2 bases and J 7 bases; bases outside gene matches: 7. The CDR3 is made up of 14 amino acids. Per the germline V gene, CDR1 is SGHDT and CDR2 is YYEEEE. CDR3 in amino acids: CASSLYDRGPGYTF. CDR3 coding DNA: TGTGCCAGCAGCTTATATGACAGGGGTCCTGGCTACACCTTC.

In its sample, this clonotype was seen many times. V gene TRBV12-3 or TRBV12-4 combines with J gene TRBJ2-5; 11 bases agree with TRBD2. The V and J ends lost 5 bases and 2 bases, in that order; junction bases with no gene match: 7. This CDR3 is 16 amino acids long. The CDR3 DNA reads TGTGCCAGCAGTGTTTTGGGGACTAGCGGACAAGAGACCCAGTACTTC. It encodes CASSVLGTSGQETQYF.

The gene calls are TRBV4-2 and TRBJ1-6; tentative D call: TRBD1 (5 bases). The CDR3 is made up of 17 amino acids. Trimming cost V 0 bases and J 5 bases, with 14 bases left between them. CDR1 LGHNA and CDR2 YNFKEQ come from the germline V gene. The CDR3 reads CASSQDGGLPNNSPLHF. Written as DNA, the CDR3 is TGTGCCAGCAGCCAAGATGGGGGATTACCAAATAATTCACCCCTCCACTTT.

The gene calls are TRBV28 and TRBJ1-6; D is unresolved. This CDR3 comprises 12 residues. CDR1 and CDR2 from the germline V gene are MDHEN and SYDVKM. Deletions cut 3 bases from V and 7 bases from J, with 4 bases between. The CDR3 region is CASSLTNSPLHF. The CDR3 nucleotides are TGTGCCAGCAGTTTGACGAATTCACCCCTCCACTTT.

This clonotype was detected a few times. The rearrangement links TRBV4-3 to TRBJ1-2; D may be TRBD1 (5 bases). Germline loops: CDR1 LGHNA, CDR2 YSLEER. V lost 1 base and J lost 6, with 9 bases in between. The CDR3 runs 13 residues. DNA of the CDR3: TGCGCCAGCAGCCAAGGCGCAGGGAATGGCTACACCTTC. Amino acid sequence: CASSQGAGNGYTF.

The chain joins TRBV28 to TRBJ1-5; D remains ambiguous. Germline V lookup: CDR1 MDHEN, CDR2 SYDVKM. V was trimmed by 5 bases and J by 3 bases, leaving 11 bases between them. This CDR3 is built from 14 residues. The CDR3 DNA follows: TGTGCCAGCAGTCTGCGGCCCCCCAATCAGCCCCAGCATTTT. Translation: CASSLRPPNQPQHF.

This clonotype has a count of ten or more. The gene calls are TRBV12-3 or TRBV12-4 and TRBJ2-6; 10 bases match TRBD2. The CDR3 loop spans 16 amino acids. With 3 bases clipped from V and 2 bases from J, the junction kept 1 base outside the gene matches. The CDR3 bases are TGTGCCAGCAGTTTGGGGACTAGCGCTGGGGCCAACGTCCTGACTTTC. Protein product: CASSLGTSAGANVLTF.

The chain employs TRBV7-3 and TRBJ1-1; TRBD1 matches at 7 bases. This CDR3 spans 15 amino acids. V shed 1 base, J shed 6 bases, and the junction held 8 bases outside the gene matches. Germline V gene sequence: CDR1 SGHTA, CDR2 FQGTGA. CDR3 bases: TGTGCCAGCAGCTTAAATCCAGGGGGTATGGCTGAAGCTTTCTTT. Its protein product is CASSLNPGGMAEAFF.

The V call is TRBV29-1, the J call TRBJ2-1; perhaps TRBD1 as D (6 bases). The V and J ends lost 3 bases and 8 bases respectively, with 14 bases between them. The CDR3 has 13 amino acids. Germline V gene sequence: CDR1 SQVTM, CDR2 ANQGSEA. In nucleotides, the CDR3 is TGCAGCGTTGACGCTCAGGGGTCCGATGAGCAGTTCTTC. Protein sequence: CSVDAQGSDEQFF.

V is TRBV20-1 and J is TRBJ1-2; 7 nucleotides align to TRBD1. The V gene's germline CDR1 is DFQATT and CDR2 SNEGSKA (reference sequence). There are 17 residues in the CDR3. V dropped 7 bases and J dropped 5; count of bases not matched to a gene: 22. The CDR3 DNA sequence: TGCAGTGTTCAACCCCCCCGTACAGGGGCCTTATGGTATGGCTACACCTTC. It is translated as CSVQPPRTGALWYGYTF.